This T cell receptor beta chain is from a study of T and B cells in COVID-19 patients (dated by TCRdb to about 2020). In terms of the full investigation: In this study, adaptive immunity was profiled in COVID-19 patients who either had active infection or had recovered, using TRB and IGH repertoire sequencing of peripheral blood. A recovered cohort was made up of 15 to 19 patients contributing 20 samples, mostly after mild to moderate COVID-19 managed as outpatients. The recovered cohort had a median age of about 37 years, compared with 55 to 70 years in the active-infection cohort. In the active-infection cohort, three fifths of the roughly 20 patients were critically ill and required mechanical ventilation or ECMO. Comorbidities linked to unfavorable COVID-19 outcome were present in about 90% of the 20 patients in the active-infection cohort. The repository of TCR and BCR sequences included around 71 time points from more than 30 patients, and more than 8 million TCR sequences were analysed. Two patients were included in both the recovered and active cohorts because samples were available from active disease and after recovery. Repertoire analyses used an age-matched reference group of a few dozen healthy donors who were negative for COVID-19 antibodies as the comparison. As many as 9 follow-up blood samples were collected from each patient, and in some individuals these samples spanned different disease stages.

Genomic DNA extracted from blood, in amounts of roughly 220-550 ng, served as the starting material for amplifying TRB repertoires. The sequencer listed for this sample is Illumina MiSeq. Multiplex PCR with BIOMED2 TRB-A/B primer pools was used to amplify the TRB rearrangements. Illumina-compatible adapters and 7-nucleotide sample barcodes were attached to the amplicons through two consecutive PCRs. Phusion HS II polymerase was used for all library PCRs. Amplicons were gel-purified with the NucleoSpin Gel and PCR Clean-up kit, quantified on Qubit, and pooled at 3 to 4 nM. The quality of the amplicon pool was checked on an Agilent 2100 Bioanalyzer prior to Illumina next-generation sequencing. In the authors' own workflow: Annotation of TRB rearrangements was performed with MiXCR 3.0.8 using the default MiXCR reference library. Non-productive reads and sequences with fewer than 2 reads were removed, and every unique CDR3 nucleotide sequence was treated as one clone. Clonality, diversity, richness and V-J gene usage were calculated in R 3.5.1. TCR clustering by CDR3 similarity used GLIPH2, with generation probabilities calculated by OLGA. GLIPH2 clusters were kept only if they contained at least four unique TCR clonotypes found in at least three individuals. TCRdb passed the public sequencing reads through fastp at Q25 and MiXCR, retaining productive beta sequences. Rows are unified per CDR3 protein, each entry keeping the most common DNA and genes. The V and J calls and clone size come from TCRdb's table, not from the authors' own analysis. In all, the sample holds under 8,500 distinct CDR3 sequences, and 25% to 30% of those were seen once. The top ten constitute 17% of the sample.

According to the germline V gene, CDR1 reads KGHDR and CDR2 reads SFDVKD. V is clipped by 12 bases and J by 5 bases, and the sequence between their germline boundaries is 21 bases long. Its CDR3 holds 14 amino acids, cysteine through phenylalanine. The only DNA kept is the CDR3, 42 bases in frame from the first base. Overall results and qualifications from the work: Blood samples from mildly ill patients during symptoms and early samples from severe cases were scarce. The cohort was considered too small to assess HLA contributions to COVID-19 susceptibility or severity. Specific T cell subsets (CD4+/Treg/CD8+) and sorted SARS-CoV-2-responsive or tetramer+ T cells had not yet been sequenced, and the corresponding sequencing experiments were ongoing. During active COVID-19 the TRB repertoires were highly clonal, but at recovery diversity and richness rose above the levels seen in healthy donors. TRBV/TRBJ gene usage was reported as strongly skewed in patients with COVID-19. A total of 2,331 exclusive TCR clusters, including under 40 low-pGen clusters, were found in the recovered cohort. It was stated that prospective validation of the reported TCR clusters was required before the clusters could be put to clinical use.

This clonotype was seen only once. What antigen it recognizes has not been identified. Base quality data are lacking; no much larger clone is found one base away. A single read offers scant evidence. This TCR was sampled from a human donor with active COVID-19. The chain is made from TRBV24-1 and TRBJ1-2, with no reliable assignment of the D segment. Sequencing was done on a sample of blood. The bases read TGTGCCTCCTCCCACCGGGGTCGAGGGTATGGCTACACCTTC. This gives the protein CASSHRGRGYGYTF.